The text below deals with one TCR beta chain. It has no known antigen specificity. Per-base qualities were not stored, and no clone one base away is much larger. Donors were 40 or so systemically healthy Caucasian individuals from Russia aged roughly 6 to 90 years. About 9.8 milliliters of peripheral blood were drawn from each donor into EDTA-treated Vacutainer tubes. PBMCs were isolated by Ficoll-Paque density-gradient centrifugation, with at least 7 million obtained per sample. Trizol reagent was used to extract total RNA from PBMCs, with at least 5.5 micrograms per sample. For every donor, an aliquot of PBMCs went through flow cytometry to measure the percentages of naive CD45RAhigh/CD27high T cells. Receptors were amplified or captured by 5' RACE. The sequencer listed for this sample is Illumina HiSeq 2500. A second PCR of roughly 7 to 11 cycles was performed with a sample-barcoded 5' primer and a J-beta primer mix. Each TCR beta cDNA molecule received a unique molecular identifier from a template-switch 5' adaptor carrying 12 random nucleotides. Each sample yielded at least 2.5 million CDR3-containing paired-end reads. The Mint cDNA synthesis kit, primed by a TRBC-specific oligonucleotide, was used to synthesize first-strand cDNA from all RNA. Following uracil-DNA glycosylase treatment, a first 18-cycle PCR with universal primers M1SS and BC2_uni_R was performed on all cDNA. The authors' pipeline ran thus. Each sample was normalized by randomly selecting 1 million high-quality reads, each carrying a distinct molecular identifier. Reads with shared molecular identifiers were discarded instead of being binned into consensus sequences. MiTCR, with a Q25 quality threshold and the strictest error-elimination algorithm, was used for CDR3 identification, clonotype clustering and error correction. A nonparametric unseen species model with Euler transformation was used to estimate a lower bound on total TCR beta diversity. TCRdb ran its own pipeline on the public reads, namely fastp trimming at Q25 and MiXCR clone calling, and kept in-frame beta chains. Duplicate CDR3 protein sequences are folded into a single record with the most common DNA and genes. These V and J calls derive from TCRdb rather than the authors' analysis. For this sample there are 1.5 million to 1.9 million distinct CDR3 sequences; roughly 43% appear just once. The top ten hold under 5% of the sample.

V is cut by 8 bases and J by 1 base, and the space between the germline ends is 12 bases. Its CDR3 holds 13 amino acids, cysteine through phenylalanine. Only CDR3 DNA is held: 39 bases, read in frame from base 1. According to the germline V gene, CDR1 reads LGHNA and CDR2 reads YNFKEQ. The source of the sample is a study of blood T cells in healthy people across ages (dated by TCRdb to the mid-2010s). Study-wide context: In model experiments, template switching captured roughly one uniquely barcoded TCR beta cDNA molecule for every two T cells. Age-related changes in TCR beta repertoire diversity were measured in the study by deep sequencing normalized with unique cDNA molecular identifiers. Four age groups were formed from the donors: young (average approximately 17 years), middle-aged (around 40), aged (under 70) and long-lived (more than 75). Donors of different ages were randomly distributed across sequencing lanes to avoid experimental bias. The study analyzed two additional independent replicas of 1 million unique cDNA reads from the same blood draw for two donors, one aged 18 to 30 and one aged 80 or older. The full study reports these points: Since profiling was done on bulk unsorted PBMCs, naive and antigen-experienced compartments could not be conclusively compared. Compared with the aged group, the long-lived group had more naive CD4+ T cells, fewer expanded clones and increased TCR diversity, a pattern suggesting age selection. As age increased, observed TCR beta diversity per million T cells dropped in a roughly linear way, and a significant reduction was already evident by age 40. The CMV infection status of donors was not known, potentially confounding age-related changes in expanded clonotypes. There was a strong correlation between observed TCR beta diversity and the percentage of naive T cells measured by flow cytometry. Total diversity estimates from one million sequenced T cells were considered lower bounds and underestimates.

This chain joins TRBV4-2 to TRBJ2-7, with TRBD2 perhaps the D gene, on 6 matching bases. The clonotype originates from a woman between 18 and 29 years old in good health. Input material: blood. The nucleotides are TGTGCCAGCGGAGGGGTCCAATCCTACGAGCAGTACTTC. This encodes CASGGVQSYEQYF.